These 15 T cell receptor beta chains were all obtained from the same sample, sequenced in a study of OX40 agonist ivuxolimab in advanced cancers. The protocol was immunoSEQ multiplex PCR, while the TCRdb copy is restricted to in-frame clones and leaves out a portion. There are around 71,000 clones in the sample; around 83% occur only once, and approximately 1% lies in the top ten. This material consisted of CD4+ or CD8+ T cells sorted from blood, taken in a trial of the OX40 agonist ivuxolimab. Receptor source: an adult with an advanced solid tumor such as melanoma, head and neck, liver or kidney cancer.

This rearrangement joins TRBV6-5 to TRBJ1-1, with D maybe TRBD1 (5 bases). The CDR3 has 13 residues. The germline gives CDR1 MNHEY, CDR2 SVGAGI. Trimming cost V 6 bases and J 1 base, with 9 bases left between them. The CDR3 DNA is TGTGCCAGCAGGAGGGACGGGAACACTGAAGCTTTCTTT. Protein: CASRRDGNTEAFF.

CDR3 protein: CASSLGDRRTGELFF. CDR3 nucleotide sequence: TGTGCCAGCAGCTTAGGGGACAGGAGGACCGGGGAGCTGTTTTTT. The chain is built from TRBV7-2 and TRBJ2-2; 8 nucleotides line up with TRBD1. The germline V gene encodes CDR1 SGHTA and CDR2 FQGNSA. V lost 1 base, J lost 5 bases, and 3 bases stayed unmatched. The CDR3 runs 15 residues.

This clone was counted a few times. The CDR3 DNA reads as TGTGCCAGCAGCTTGGCGGGAGGCGCCTACAATGAGCAGTTCTTC. As protein: CASSLAGGAYNEQFF. The chain uses TRBV5-4 and TRBJ2-1; 7 bases are shared with TRBD2. The germline V gene has CDR1 SGHNT and CDR2 YYREEE (reference sequence). This CDR3 contains 15 residues. V lost 0 bases, J lost 2 bases, and 2 bases stayed unmatched.

The V gene is TRBV5-6, the J gene TRBJ1-2; D ambiguous. Trimming removed 2 bases from V and 0 bases from J, with 8 bases in between. Germline CDR1 SGHDT, CDR2 YYEEEE. The CDR3 runs 14 residues. The CDR3 is CASSLPGPNYGYTF. For the CDR3, the DNA is TGTGCCAGCAGCTTACCCGGGCCTAACTATGGCTACACCTTC.

The chain combines TRBV28 with TRBJ2-7; D is possibly TRBD2 (6 bases). The germline V gene has CDR1 MDHEN and CDR2 SYDVKM. The CDR3 covers 15 residues. Trimming stripped 4 bases from V and 3 bases from J, with 16 bases between. The CDR3 DNA reads as TGTGCCAGCAGTTCGATAACTAGCAGGGTCTACGAGCAGTACTTC. This codes for CASSSITSRVYEQYF. Together with reference TRBV28 and TRBJ2-7, the CDR3 gives the full variable domain: DVKVTQSSRYLVKRTGEKVFLECVQDMDHENMFWYRQDPGLGLRLIYFSYDVKMKEKGDIPEGYSVSREKKERFSLILESASTNQTSMYLCASSSITSRVYEQYFGPGTRLTVT.

The chain is built from TRBV11-2 and TRBJ1-2; no reliable D call. V lost 1 base and J 5 bases, leaving 5 bases between the germline ends. The CDR3 runs to 12 residues. Germline CDR1 SGHAT, CDR2 FQNNGV. Here the CDR3 reads CASSLADYGYTF. The CDR3 coding sequence is TGTGCCAGCAGCTTAGCGGATTATGGCTACACCTTC. The full variable domain, its missing parts supplied by reference TRBV11-2 and TRBJ1-2, is EAGVAQSPRYKIIEKRQSVAFWCNPISGHATLYWYQQILGQGPKLLIQFQNNGVVDDSQLPKDRFSAERLKGVDSTLKIQPAKLEDSAVYLCASSLADYGYTFGSGTRLTVV.

This chain uses TRBV21-1 with TRBJ1-2. TRBV21-1 is tagged as a pseudogene. The CDR3 length is 11 residues. CDR3 DNA: TGTGCCAGCAGCACCGTTTATGGCTACACCTTC. Translation gives CASSTVYGYTF.

The chain has TRBV20-1 and TRBJ2-6; D is unclear. Trimming stripped 4 bases from V and 2 bases from J, with 0 bases between. The CDR3 is 11 amino acids. Germline-derived CDR1 and CDR2 are DFQATT and SNEGSKA (reference sequence). CDR3 DNA sequence: TGCAGTGCTACTGGGGCCAACGTCCTGACTTTC. Its translation: CSATGANVLTF.

V gene TRBV28 combines with J gene TRBJ1-5; the D is unclear. CDR3 length: 13 residues. Germline assignment: CDR1 MDHEN and CDR2 SYDVKM. V was shortened by 1 base and J by 4 bases, with 5 bases between the two germline ends. Here the CDR3 DNA reads TGTGCCAGCAGTTTATCTATAAATCAGCCCCAGCATTTT. Its translation is CASSLSINQPQHF.

This CDR3 is CASSFGSAGELFF. In nucleotides, the CDR3 is TGTGCCAGCAGTTTCGGCAGCGCCGGGGAGCTGTTTTTT. This chain connects TRBV6-5 to TRBJ2-2; D gene unclear. Trimming removed 4 bases from V and 6 bases from J, with 9 bases in between. Germline CDR1 MNHEY, CDR2 SVGAGI. This CDR3 is built from 13 residues.

The V gene is TRBV4-3, the J gene TRBJ2-1, with D possibly being TRBD2 (6 bases). Germline lookup yields CDR1 LGHNA and CDR2 YSLEER. V lost 0 bases and J lost 4, with 13 bases in between. The CDR3 spans 16 residues. CDR3 sequence reads: CASSQERQRVYNEQFF. Written as DNA, the CDR3 is TGCGCCAGCAGCCAAGAAAGACAGCGGGTATACAATGAGCAGTTCTTC.

CDR3 sequence reads: CASSLPGVIEKLFF. CDR3 in DNA: TGTGCCAGCAGCTTACCAGGGGTTATTGAAAAACTGTTTTTT. The chain employs TRBV7-9 and TRBJ1-4; perhaps TRBD1 as D (6 bases). Trimming took 2 bases from V and 7 from J, leaving 11 bases between them. CDR1 SEHNR and CDR2 FQNEAQ come from the germline V gene (reference sequence). The CDR3 spans 14 residues.

This sequence joins TRBV10-2 and TRBJ2-5; D is perhaps TRBD1 (6 bases). The germline V gene has CDR1 WSHSY and CDR2 SAAADI. The V end was cut by 6 bases, the J end by 2 bases, with 7 bases between. The CDR3 has 12 amino acids. DNA for the CDR3: TGCGCCAGCAGGACAGGACAAGAGACCCAGTACTTC. Translating it yields CASRTGQETQYF.

The CDR3 is CASRTQGREPQHF. The CDR3 DNA reads TGTGCCAGCAGAACACAGGGGAGGGAGCCCCAGCATTTT. The chain recombines TRBV28 with TRBJ1-5; 7 nucleotides match TRBD1. There are 13 residues in the CDR3. V dropped 6 bases and J dropped 8; count of bases not matched to a gene: 7. CDR1 MDHEN and CDR2 SYDVKM come from the germline V gene.

This chain uses TRBV6-6 with TRBJ2-6; 10 nucleotides line up with TRBD1. Trimming at V came to 6 bases and at J to 1 base, leaving 3 bases not matched to a gene. The CDR3 totals 16 residues. Per the germline V gene, CDR1 is MNHNY and CDR2 is SVGAGI (reference sequence). CDR3 DNA: TGTGCCAGCAGGACAGGGGGCGTTTCTGGGGCCAACGTCCTGACTTTC. As protein: CASRTGGVSGANVLTF.